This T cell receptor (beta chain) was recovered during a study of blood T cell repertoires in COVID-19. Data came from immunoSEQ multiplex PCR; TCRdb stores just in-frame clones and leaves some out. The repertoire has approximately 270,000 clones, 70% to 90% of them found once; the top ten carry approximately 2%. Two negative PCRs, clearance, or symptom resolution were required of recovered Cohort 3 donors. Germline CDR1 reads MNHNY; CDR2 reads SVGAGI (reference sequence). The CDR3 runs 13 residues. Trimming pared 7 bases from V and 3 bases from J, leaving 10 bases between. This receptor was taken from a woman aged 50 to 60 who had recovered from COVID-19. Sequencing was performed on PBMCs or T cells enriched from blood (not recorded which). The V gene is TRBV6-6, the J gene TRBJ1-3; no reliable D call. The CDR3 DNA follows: TGTGCCAGCAAGCCCGGGATTGGAAACACCATATATTTT. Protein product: CASKPGIGNTIYF.